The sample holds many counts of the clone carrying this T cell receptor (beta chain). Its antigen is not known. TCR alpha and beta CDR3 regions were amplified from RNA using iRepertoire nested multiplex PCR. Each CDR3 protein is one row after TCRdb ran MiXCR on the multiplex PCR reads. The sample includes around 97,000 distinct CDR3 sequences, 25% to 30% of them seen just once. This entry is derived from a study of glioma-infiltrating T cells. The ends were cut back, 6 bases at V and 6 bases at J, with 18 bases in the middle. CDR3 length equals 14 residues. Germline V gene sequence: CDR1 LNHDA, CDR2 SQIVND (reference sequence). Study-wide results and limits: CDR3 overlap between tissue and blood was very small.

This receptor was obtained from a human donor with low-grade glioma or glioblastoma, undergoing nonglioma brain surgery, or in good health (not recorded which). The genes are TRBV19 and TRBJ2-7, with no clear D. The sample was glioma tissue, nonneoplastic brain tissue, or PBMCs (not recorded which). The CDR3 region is CASRDSRQRPEQYF. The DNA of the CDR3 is TGTGCCAGTAGAGACTCGAGACAAAGGCCCGAGCAGTACTTC.